Below are 19 T cell receptor beta chains sequenced from a single sample in a study of T cells in Graves' hyperthyroidism and ophthalmopathy. RNA transcripts provided the source from which TCR beta CDR3 regions were amplified. The HTBI primer set was used in a first-round RT-PCR of the TCR CDR3. Each CDR3 protein is one row after TCRdb ran MiXCR on the multiplex PCR reads. The profile covers hundreds of thousands of distinct CDR3 sequences, with 38% appearing a single time and 8.9% taken by the ten largest. The sample was blood. The receptors derive from a man aged 18 to 30 with Graves' hyperthyroidism.

This clonotype was picked up many times. The chain joins TRBV24-1 to TRBJ2-7; TRBD1 aligns across 8 bases. The CDR3 spans 16 residues. Germline CDR1 KGHDR, CDR2 SFDVKD. J lost 2 bases, V lost 4 bases, and 9 bases had no gene match. CDR3 DNA sequence: TGTGCCACCAGTGACCGAAGACAGGGGAGCCCCTACGAGCAGTACTTC. Its translation: CATSDRRQGSPYEQYF.

This chain joins TRBV5-8 and TRBJ2-7; D gene unclear. V was cut by 4 bases and J by 6 bases, with 5 bases left in between. The germline CDR1 and CDR2 sequences are SGHTS and YDEGEE. The CDR3 is 10 residues long. The CDR3 loop reads CASSPPEQYF. CDR3 sequence (DNA): TGTGCCAGCAGCCCGCCCGAGCAGTACTTC.

The gene calls are TRBV20-1 and TRBJ2-7; D gene unclear. Germline loops: CDR1 DFQATT, CDR2 SNEGSKA (reference sequence). V lost 3 bases, J lost 0 bases, and 18 bases lay in between. The CDR3 is made up of 16 amino acids. The DNA of the CDR3 is TGCAGTGCTAGGAAAATACGGCACAAGTACTCCTACGAGCAGTACTTC. Its protein is CSARKIRHKYSYEQYF.

V and J are TRBV7-9 and TRBJ2-7; 7 nucleotides line up with TRBD1. After removal of 5 bases from V and 3 bases from J, the junction contained 10 bases not matched to a gene. There are 15 residues in the CDR3. Germline V gives CDR1 SEHNR, CDR2 FQNEAQ (reference sequence). The DNA of the CDR3 is TGTGCCAGCAGCACCGCACAGGGGACCCTCTACGAGCAGTACTTC. As protein: CASSTAQGTLYEQYF.

This clonotype appeared many times. The V call is TRBV7-3, the J call TRBJ2-7; D tentatively fits TRBD1 or TRBD2 (5 bases each). The CDR3 consists of 13 residues. V was clipped by 1 base and J by 7 bases, with 11 bases between them. The germline gives CDR1 SGHTA, CDR2 FQGTGA. The CDR3 DNA reads as TGTGCCAGCAGCTTAAAGCTGGGGGAAGAGCAGTACTTC. Its translation: CASSLKLGEEQYF.

The chain has TRBV25-1 and TRBJ2-1; 9 positions match TRBD1. Germline CDR1 is MGHDK and CDR2 is SYGVNS. V dropped 4 bases and J dropped 6; count of bases not matched to a gene: 10. This CDR3 is built from 16 residues. In DNA, the CDR3 is TGTGCCAGCAGTGGACTTGGACAGGGGCGAAGCAATGAGCAGTTCTTC. Protein sequence: CASSGLGQGRSNEQFF.

This clonotype appeared a few times. This chain uses TRBV20-1 with TRBJ2-7, with D maybe TRBD1 (6 bases). This CDR3 spans 13 amino acids. In germline, CDR1 is DFQATT, CDR2 SNEGSKA (reference sequence). Trimming left V 4 bases short and J 3 bases short, with 13 bases between. The CDR3 reads CSAIGTYYYEQYF. Here the CDR3 DNA reads TGCAGTGCTATCGGGACATACTACTACGAGCAGTACTTC.

The chain joins TRBV10-1 to TRBJ2-7; D unresolved. The V end lost 6 bases, the J end lost 2 bases, and 14 bases lay between the germline ends. CDR1 WNHNN and CDR2 SYGVQD come from the germline V gene (reference sequence). CDR3 length: 14 amino acids. The CDR3 is CASSQDPTTYEQYF. The DNA for the CDR3 is TGCGCCAGCAGCCAAGACCCTACCACCTACGAGCAGTACTTC.

The table lists this clonotype with many counts. This sequence joins TRBV29-1 and TRBJ1-6; maybe TRBD1 (6 bases). Trimming cost V 6 bases and J 8 bases, with 17 bases left between them. Germline CDR1 SQVTM, CDR2 ANQGSEA. The length of the CDR3 is 14 residues. The CDR3 DNA is TGCAGCGTGCGTCAGGGGAGCAACGATTCACCCCTCCACTTT. It encodes CSVRQGSNDSPLHF.

V gene TRBV25-1 combines with J gene TRBJ2-2; D call uncertain. The CDR3 has 12 residues. Germline values: CDR1 MGHDK, CDR2 SYGVNS. The CDR3 is CATRRNTGELFF. The CDR3 DNA reads TGTGCAACACGGCGGAACACCGGGGAGCTGTTTTTT.

Only a few counts were recorded for this clonotype. The CDR3 bases are TGCGCCAGCAGCCAGGGCCGCGGGGAGCAGTACTTC. Residues: CASSQGRGEQYF. The chain has TRBV4-1 and TRBJ2-7; D may be TRBD2 (5 bases). Trimming shortened V by 3 bases and J by 7 bases, and 10 bases separated the two germline ends. CDR3 length equals 12 residues. In germline, CDR1 is MGHRA, CDR2 YSYEKL.

The table lists this clonotype with a few counts. The rearrangement links TRBV19 to TRBJ1-4; D may be TRBD1 (6 bases). Trimming shortened V by 10 bases and J by 8 bases, and 17 bases separated the two germline ends. Per the germline V gene, CDR1 is LNHDA and CDR2 is SQIVND (reference sequence). The CDR3 runs 13 residues. The CDR3: CATWGGTTEKLFF. In DNA, the CDR3 is TGTGCCACTTGGGGCGGGACAACGGAAAAACTGTTTTTT.

The chain recombines TRBV15 with TRBJ1-1; maybe TRBD1 (5 bases). The CDR3 is 18 residues long. The germline V and J ends were trimmed by 2 bases and 5 bases, with 24 bases remaining between them. CDR1 is LNHNV, CDR2 YYDKDF, per germline (reference sequence). The CDR3 protein is CATSRPSSIPRGGTEAFF. The CDR3 nucleotides read TGTGCCACCAGCAGACCCAGCAGTATCCCAAGGGGAGGGACTGAAGCTTTCTTT.

This clonotype was detected only once. This sequence may be a read error, since a much larger clone differs from it by one base. This chain uses TRBV11-1 with TRBJ2-5; D remains ambiguous. The CDR3 totals 14 residues. V was pared by 2 bases and J by 0 bases, with 7 bases between. Germline CDR1 SGHAT, CDR2 FQDESV (reference sequence). The CDR3 sequence is CASSLRADQETQYF. DNA of the CDR3: TGTGCCAGCAGCTTAAGGGCGGACCAAGAGACCCAGTACTTC.

CDR3 region: CASSEAKTSALNYNEQFF. CDR3 in DNA: TGTGCCAGCAGTGAAGCCAAGACAAGCGCACTTAACTACAATGAGCAGTTCTTC. This chain uses TRBV2 with TRBJ2-1; D uncertain. The germline V and J ends were trimmed by 0 bases and 3 bases, with 18 bases remaining between them. The CDR3 is 18 amino acids. From germline, CDR1 is SNHLY and CDR2 FYNNEI.

In this sample, this clonotype turned up many times. The rearrangement uses TRBV7-9 and TRBJ1-1; tentatively, D is TRBD1 (5 bases). CDR1 and CDR2 from the germline V gene are SEHNR and FQNEAQ (reference sequence). This CDR3 is 11 amino acids long. V was trimmed by 3 bases and J by 8 bases, leaving 7 bases between them. As DNA, the CDR3 is TGTGCCAGCAGCTTTGACAGAGAAGCTTTCTTT. Its protein product is CASSFDREAFF.

The rearrangement links TRBV5-1 to TRBJ1-2; 8 bases are shared with TRBD1. The length of the CDR3 is 16 residues. The V segment lost 4 bases and the J segment 6 bases; nucleotides outside the gene matches: 14. Germline V gene lookup returns CDR1 SGHRS and CDR2 YFSETQ. The CDR3 sequence: CASSGGTGSIRNGYTF. The CDR3 nucleotides are TGCGCCAGCAGCGGGGGGACAGGATCCATCCGGAATGGCTACACCTTC.

This clonotype was observed a handful of times. The genes are TRBV29-1 and TRBJ1-1; D unresolved. CDR1 and CDR2 from the germline V gene are SQVTM and ANQGSEA. CDR3 length: 9 residues. Trimming pared 7 bases from V and 10 bases from J, leaving 10 bases between. CDR3 coding DNA: TGCAGCGCCCGACGGGGAGCTTTCTTT. The encoded protein is CSARRGAFF.

Remarks on this clonotype: A read error likely explains this, since a far larger clone differs by one base. CDR3 bases: TGCGCCAGCAGTGAGTCTGCCTACGAGCAGTACTTC. Encoded protein: CASSESAYEQYF. The rearrangement uses TRBV10-2 and TRBJ2-7; no clear D. The CDR3 extends over 12 amino acids. CDR1 is WSHSY, CDR2 SAAADI, per germline. The V end was cut by 0 bases, the J end by 2 bases, with 2 bases between.